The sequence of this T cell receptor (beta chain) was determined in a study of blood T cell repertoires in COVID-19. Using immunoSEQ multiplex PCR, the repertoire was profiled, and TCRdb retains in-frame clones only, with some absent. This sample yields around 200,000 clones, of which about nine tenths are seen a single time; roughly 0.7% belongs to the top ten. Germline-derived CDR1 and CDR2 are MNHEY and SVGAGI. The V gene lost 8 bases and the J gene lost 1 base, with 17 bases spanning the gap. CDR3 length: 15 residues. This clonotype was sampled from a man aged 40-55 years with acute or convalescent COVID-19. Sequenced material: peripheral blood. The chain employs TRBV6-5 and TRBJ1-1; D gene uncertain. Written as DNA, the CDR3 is TGTGCCAGCCCCCCGAGGAGGAAGGAGAACACTGAAGCTTTCTTT. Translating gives CASPPRRKENTEAFF.